The 14 T cell receptor beta chains reported below all come from one sample, sequenced in a study of control samples from healthy donors and cancer patients. Using immunoSEQ multiplex PCR, the repertoire was profiled, and TCRdb retains in-frame clones only, with some absent. The data show 100,000 to 150,000 clones, around nine tenths seen once. Sequenced: blood. The receptor set was obtained from a man aged 18 to 30 in good health.

The chain joins TRBV10-3 to TRBJ2-1; TRBD2 matches at 12 bases. V shed 9 bases, J shed 6 bases, and the junction held 3 bases outside the gene matches. The CDR3 covers 13 residues. The germline CDR1 and CDR2 sequences are ENHRY and SYGVKD. The CDR3 loop is CAIGLAGLNEQFF. The DNA for the CDR3 is TGTGCCATTGGACTAGCGGGACTCAATGAGCAGTTCTTC.

The J gene is TRBJ1-6, the V gene TRBV3-1 (or the pseudogene TRBV3-2), with 7 bases aligning to TRBD1. Germline V lookup: CDR1 LGHDT, CDR2 YNNKEL (reference sequence). After removal of 4 bases from V and 11 bases from J, the junction contained 11 bases not matched to a gene. There are 15 residues in the CDR3. CDR3 loop: CASSRQAGGTAPLHF. The CDR3 DNA follows: TGTGCCAGCAGCCGCCAGGCAGGGGGTACGGCACCCCTCCACTTT.

The J gene is TRBJ1-5, the V gene TRBV29-1; D call uncertain. This CDR3 is built from 15 residues. V was trimmed by 4 bases and J by 2 bases, leaving 15 bases between them. Germline-derived CDR1 and CDR2 are SQVTM and ANQGSEA. The CDR3 DNA reads as TGCAGCGTTGGGGCCCGCCCGTTCGGCAATCAGCCCCAGCATTTT. It translates to CSVGARPFGNQPQHF.

In this sample, this clone turned up a few times. The chain couples TRBV4-1 to TRBJ2-3, with TRBD1 as a possible D gene (6 bases). V was clipped by 8 bases and J by 6 bases, with 9 bases between them. CDR1 is MGHRA, CDR2 YSYEKL, per germline. This CDR3 spans 11 amino acids. The CDR3 here is CASGRGDTQYF. For the CDR3, the DNA is TGCGCCAGCGGAAGGGGGGATACGCAGTATTTT.

The chain recombines TRBV3-1 (or the pseudogene TRBV3-2) with TRBJ2-1; D gene unclear. The V and J ends lost 5 bases and 4 bases respectively, with 3 bases between them. Germline values: CDR1 LGHDT, CDR2 YNNKEL (reference sequence). The CDR3 extends over 11 amino acids. As DNA, the CDR3 is TGTGCCAGCAGCTCTTACAATGAGCAGTTCTTC. This gives the protein CASSSYNEQFF.

The chain uses TRBV10-3 and TRBJ2-7, with TRBD1 matching over 8 bases. This CDR3 is 11 amino acids long. V lost 9 bases, J lost 6 bases, and 4 bases stayed unmatched. Germline CDR1 ENHRY, CDR2 SYGVKD. CDR3 bases: TGTGCCATTCGACAGGGGCCCGAGCAGTACTTC. This codes for CAIRQGPEQYF.

This chain links TRBV7-2 with TRBJ2-7; D possibly corresponds to TRBD2 (7 bases). V was clipped by 6 bases and J by 1 base, with 13 bases between them. CDR3 length: 14 amino acids. In germline, CDR1 is SGHTA, CDR2 FQGNSA. The CDR3 sequence is CASSRGASSYEQYF. CDR3 nucleotide sequence: TGTGCCAGCAGTCGGGGGGCCAGTTCCTACGAGCAGTACTTC.

The V and J genes are TRBV7-9 and TRBJ2-7; D not resolved. Germline CDR1 and CDR2: SEHNR and FQNEAQ (reference sequence). The CDR3 covers 12 residues. V lost 5 bases and J 0 bases, leaving 5 bases between the germline ends. CDR3 DNA sequence: TGTGCCAGCAGCCCGCTCTCCTACGAGCAGTACTTC. Translation gives CASSPLSYEQYF.

The CDR3 spells CASTEGGNTDTQYF. CDR3 nucleotides: TGTGCCAGCACCGAGGGGGGGAACACAGATACGCAGTATTTT. This chain joins TRBV5-4 and TRBJ2-3; D possibly corresponds to TRBD2 (7 bases). The germline V gene has CDR1 SGHNT and CDR2 YYREEE (reference sequence). This CDR3 has 14 residues. V was shortened by 6 bases and J by 2 bases, with 13 bases between the two germline ends.

The rearrangement links TRBV7-9 to TRBJ1-5; D uncertain. The CDR3 consists of 16 residues. Looked up from germline, CDR1 is SEHNR and CDR2 is FQNEAQ (reference sequence). The V end lost 5 bases, the J end lost 2 bases, and 16 bases lay between the germline ends. This CDR3 is CASSIFRTEGNQPQHF. CDR3 nucleotide sequence: TGTGCCAGCAGCATCTTCCGGACGGAAGGCAATCAGCCCCAGCATTTT.

This clone was seen a few times. This rearrangement joins TRBV27 to TRBJ2-1; 9 bases align to TRBD1. CDR1 and CDR2 from the germline V gene are MNHEY and SMNVEV (reference sequence). With 5 bases clipped from V and 8 bases from J, the junction kept 4 bases outside the gene matches. This CDR3 region has 13 residues. The CDR3 sequence is CASSKGQGYEQFF. Here the CDR3 DNA reads TGTGCCAGCAGTAAGGGACAGGGCTATGAGCAGTTCTTC.

The rearrangement joins TRBV7-9 to TRBJ1-5, with D hard to call. This CDR3 comprises 12 residues. Trimming pared 6 bases from V and 4 bases from J, leaving 7 bases between. Germline CDR1 and CDR2: SEHNR and FQNEAQ (reference sequence). In DNA, the CDR3 is TGTGCCAGCAGTTCACAAAATCAGCCCCAGCATTTT. Its protein is CASSSQNQPQHF.

This rearrangement joins TRBV2 to TRBJ2-2, with D possibly matching TRBD2 (6 bases). Trimming stripped 10 bases from V and 0 bases from J, with 12 bases between. The CDR3 spans 14 residues. Germline CDR1 is SNHLY and CDR2 is FYNNEI. This CDR3 reads CATVLATNTGELFF. DNA of the CDR3: TGTGCCACCGTCCTAGCGACGAACACCGGGGAGCTGTTTTTT.

The CDR3 DNA reads as TGTGCCAGCAGTGACCGGGGGGCTGGCGGGGCCAACGTCCTGACTTTC. Residues: CASSDRGAGGANVLTF. The chain employs TRBV2 and TRBJ2-6, with a weak D call TRBD2 (7 bases). Germline V gene sequence: CDR1 SNHLY, CDR2 FYNNEI. Trimming left V 3 bases short and J 4 bases short, with 13 bases between. This CDR3 has 16 residues.